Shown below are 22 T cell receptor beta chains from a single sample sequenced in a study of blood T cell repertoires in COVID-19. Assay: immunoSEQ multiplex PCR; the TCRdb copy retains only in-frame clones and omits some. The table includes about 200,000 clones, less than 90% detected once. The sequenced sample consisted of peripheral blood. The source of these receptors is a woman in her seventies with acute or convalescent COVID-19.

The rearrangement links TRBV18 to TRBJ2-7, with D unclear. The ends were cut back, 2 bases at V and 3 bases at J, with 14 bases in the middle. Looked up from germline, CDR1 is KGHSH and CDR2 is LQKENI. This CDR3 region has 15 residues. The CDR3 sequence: CASSPSAGESYEQYF. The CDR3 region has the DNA TGTGCCAGCTCACCAAGTGCCGGAGAGAGCTACGAGCAGTACTTC.

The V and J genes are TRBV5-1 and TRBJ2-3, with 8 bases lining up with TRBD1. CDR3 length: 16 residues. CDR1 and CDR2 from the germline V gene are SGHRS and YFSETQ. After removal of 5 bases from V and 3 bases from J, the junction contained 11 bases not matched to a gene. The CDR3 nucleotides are TGCGCCAGCAGTTCCGACAGGGGTGCGAGTACAGATACGCAGTATTTT. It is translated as CASSSDRGASTDTQYF.

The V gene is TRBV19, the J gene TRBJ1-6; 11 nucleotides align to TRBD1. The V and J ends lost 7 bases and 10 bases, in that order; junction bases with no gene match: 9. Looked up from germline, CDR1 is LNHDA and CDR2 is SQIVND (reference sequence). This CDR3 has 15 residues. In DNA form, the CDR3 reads TGTGCCAGTACCCGGGACAGGGGGTTTGACTCACCCCTCCACTTT. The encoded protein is CASTRDRGFDSPLHF.

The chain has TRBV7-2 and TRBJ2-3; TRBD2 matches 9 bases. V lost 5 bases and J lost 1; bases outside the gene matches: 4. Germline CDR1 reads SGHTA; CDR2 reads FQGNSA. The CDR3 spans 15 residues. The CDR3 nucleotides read TGTGCCAGCAGCCCCTGGACTAGCGGCACAGATACGCAGTATTTT. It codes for CASSPWTSGTDTQYF.

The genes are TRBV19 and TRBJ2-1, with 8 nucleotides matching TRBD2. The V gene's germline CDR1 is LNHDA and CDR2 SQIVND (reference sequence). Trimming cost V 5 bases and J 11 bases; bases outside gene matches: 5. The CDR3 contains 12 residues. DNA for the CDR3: TGTGCCAGTAGTCAGAGCGGGAGAAAGCAGTTCTTC. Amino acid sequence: CASSQSGRKQFF.

In DNA form, the CDR3 reads TGTGCCAGCAGCTTATTCGGACAGGGGAACACTGAAGCTTTCTTT. It translates to CASSLFGQGNTEAFF. The gene calls are TRBV11-3 and TRBJ1-1; 8 bases fit TRBD1. This CDR3 has 15 residues. With V trimmed by 2 bases and J by 1 base, 3 bases remained unmatched. Germline CDR1 SGHNT, CDR2 YENEEA.

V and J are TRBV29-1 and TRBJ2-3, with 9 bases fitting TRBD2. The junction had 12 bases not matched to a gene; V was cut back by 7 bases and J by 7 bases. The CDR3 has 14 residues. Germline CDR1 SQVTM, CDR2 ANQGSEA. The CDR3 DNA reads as TGCAGCGCTTTACCGGGACTAGCTGTTAATACGCAGTATTTT. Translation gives CSALPGLAVNTQYF.

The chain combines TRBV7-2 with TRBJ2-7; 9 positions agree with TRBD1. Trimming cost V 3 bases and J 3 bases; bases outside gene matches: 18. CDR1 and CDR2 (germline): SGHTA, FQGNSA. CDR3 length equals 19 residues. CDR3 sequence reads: CASSLGTGTADVEDYEQYF. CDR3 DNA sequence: TGTGCCAGCAGCTTGGGGACAGGGACCGCTGATGTAGAGGACTACGAGCAGTACTTC.

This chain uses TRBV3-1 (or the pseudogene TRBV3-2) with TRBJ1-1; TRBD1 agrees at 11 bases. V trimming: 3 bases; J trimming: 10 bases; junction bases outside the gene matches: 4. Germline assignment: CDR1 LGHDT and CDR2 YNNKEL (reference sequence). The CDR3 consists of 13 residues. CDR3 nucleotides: TGTGCCAGCAGCCAGAGGACAGGGGGCGGAGCTTTCTTT. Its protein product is CASSQRTGGGAFF.

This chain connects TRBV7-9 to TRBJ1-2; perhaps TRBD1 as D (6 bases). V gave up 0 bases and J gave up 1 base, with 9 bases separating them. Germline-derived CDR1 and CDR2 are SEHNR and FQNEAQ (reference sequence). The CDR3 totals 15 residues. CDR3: CASSLAQGLNYGYTF. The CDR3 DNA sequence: TGTGCCAGCAGCTTAGCACAGGGCCTTAACTATGGCTACACCTTC.

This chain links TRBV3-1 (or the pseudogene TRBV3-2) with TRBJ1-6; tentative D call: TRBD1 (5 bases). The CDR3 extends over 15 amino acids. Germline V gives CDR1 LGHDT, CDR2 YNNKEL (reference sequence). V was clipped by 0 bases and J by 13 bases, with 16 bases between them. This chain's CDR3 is CASSQERDRAFPLHF. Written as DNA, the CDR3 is TGTGCCAGCAGCCAAGAACGAGACAGAGCGTTTCCCCTCCACTTT.

CDR3 coding DNA: TGTGCCAGCAGTCCCCAGGGGAGGGAGGGTTTCTTT. It translates to CASSPQGREGFF. V usage is TRBV12-3 or TRBV12-4 and J usage is TRBJ1-1, with a possible D match to TRBD1 (6 bases). The CDR3 has 12 residues. Trimming took off 5 bases at V and 13 bases at J, with 17 bases between the two ends.

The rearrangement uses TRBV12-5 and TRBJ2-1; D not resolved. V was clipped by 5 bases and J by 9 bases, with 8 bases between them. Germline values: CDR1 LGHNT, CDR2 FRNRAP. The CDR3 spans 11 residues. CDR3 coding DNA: TGTGCTAGTGGTCCCTCTCGTGAGCAGTTCTTC. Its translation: CASGPSREQFF.

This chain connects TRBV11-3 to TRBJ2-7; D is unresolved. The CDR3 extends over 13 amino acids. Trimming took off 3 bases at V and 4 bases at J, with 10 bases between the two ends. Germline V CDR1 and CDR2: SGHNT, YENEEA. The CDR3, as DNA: TGTGCCAGCAGCTTGCCAGGATTATACGAGCAGTACTTC. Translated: CASSLPGLYEQYF.

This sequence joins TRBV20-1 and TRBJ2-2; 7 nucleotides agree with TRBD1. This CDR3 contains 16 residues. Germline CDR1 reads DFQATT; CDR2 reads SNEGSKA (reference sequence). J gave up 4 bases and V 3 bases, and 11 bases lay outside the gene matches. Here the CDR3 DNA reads TGCAGTGCTAGTCCCCAGACAGGGAGACGCACCGGGGAGCTGTTTTTT. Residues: CSASPQTGRRTGELFF.

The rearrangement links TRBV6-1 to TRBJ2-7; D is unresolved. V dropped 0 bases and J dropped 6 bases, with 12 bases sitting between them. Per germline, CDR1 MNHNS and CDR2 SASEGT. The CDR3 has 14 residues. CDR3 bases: TGTGCCAGCAGTGAAGCGTATCATCTCGGCGAGCAGTACTTC. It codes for CASSEAYHLGEQYF.

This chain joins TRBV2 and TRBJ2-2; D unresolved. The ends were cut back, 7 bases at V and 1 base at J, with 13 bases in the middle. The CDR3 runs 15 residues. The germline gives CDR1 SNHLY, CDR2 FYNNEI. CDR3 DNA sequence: TGTGCCAGCAAACTTGAGCCCTTGAACACCGGGGAGCTGTTTTTT. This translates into CASKLEPLNTGELFF.

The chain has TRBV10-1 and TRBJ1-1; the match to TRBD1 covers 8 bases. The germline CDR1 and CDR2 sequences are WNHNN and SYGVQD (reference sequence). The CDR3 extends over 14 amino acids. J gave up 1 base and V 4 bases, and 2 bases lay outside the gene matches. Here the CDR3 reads CASSAGTGNTEAFF. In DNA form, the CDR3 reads TGCGCCAGCAGTGCCGGGACAGGGAACACTGAAGCTTTCTTT.

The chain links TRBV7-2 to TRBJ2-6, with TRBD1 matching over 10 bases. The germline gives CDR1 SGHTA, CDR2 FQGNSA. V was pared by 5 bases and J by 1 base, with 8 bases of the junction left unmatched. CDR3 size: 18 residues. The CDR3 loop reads CASSRRTGGGSGANVLTF. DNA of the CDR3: TGTGCCAGCAGCAGACGGACAGGGGGTGGTTCTGGGGCCAACGTCCTGACTTTC. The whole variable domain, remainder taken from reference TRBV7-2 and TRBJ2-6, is GAGVSQSPSNKVTEKGKDVELRCDPISGHTALYWYRQSLGQGLEFLIYFQGNSAPDKSGLPSDRFSAERTGGSVSTLTIQRTQQEDSAVYLCASSRRTGGGSGANVLTFGAGSRLTVL.

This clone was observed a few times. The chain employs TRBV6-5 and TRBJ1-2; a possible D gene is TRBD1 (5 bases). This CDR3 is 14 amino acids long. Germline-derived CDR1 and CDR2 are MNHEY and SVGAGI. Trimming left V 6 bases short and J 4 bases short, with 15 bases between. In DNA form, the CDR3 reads TGTGCCAGCAGCCTAAATCCTAGGGGCTATGGCTACACCTTC. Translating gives CASSLNPRGYGYTF.

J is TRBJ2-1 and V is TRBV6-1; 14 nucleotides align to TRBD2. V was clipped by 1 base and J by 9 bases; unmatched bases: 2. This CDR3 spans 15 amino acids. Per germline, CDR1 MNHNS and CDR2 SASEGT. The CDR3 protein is CASSEEGLAGVEQFF. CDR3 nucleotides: TGTGCCAGCAGTGAAGAGGGACTAGCGGGAGTTGAGCAGTTCTTC.

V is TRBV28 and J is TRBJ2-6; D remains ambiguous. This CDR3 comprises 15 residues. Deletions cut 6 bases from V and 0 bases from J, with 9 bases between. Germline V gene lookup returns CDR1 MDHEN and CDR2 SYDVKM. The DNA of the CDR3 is TGTGCCAGCAGGGCTGGGCCCTCTGGGGCCAACGTCCTGACTTTC. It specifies CASRAGPSGANVLTF.